This T cell receptor (beta chain) was identified in a study of beta chain features in type 1 diabetes. Study-wide results and caveats: When Type 1 diabetes patients were examined, their TCRB CDR3s proved moderately but significantly shorter in all four CD4+ subsets. cDNA-based sequencing might over-represent cells highly expressing TCR.

A note on this clone: Its specificity is not known.

Isolated RNA was reverse transcribed in full, so expressed TCRB transcripts were sequenced. Some clones are missing from TCRdb's copy, which holds only in-frame ones; the method was immunoSEQ multiplex PCR. The table records 400,000 to 500,000 clones, 11% to 15% of them present only once. V was trimmed by 0 bases and J by 9 bases, leaving 6 bases between them. CDR1 KGHSH and CDR2 LQKENI come from the germline V gene. This CDR3 spans 12 amino acids. The receptor comes from a young man in good health. Sequenced material: naive CD4+ T cells from blood. The V and J genes are TRBV18 and TRBJ2-1; D is unclear. The CDR3 loop reads CASSPPLVEQFF. CDR3 nucleotide sequence: TGTGCCAGCTCACCACCGCTTGTTGAGCAGTTCTTC.